These T cell receptor beta chains were read from a single sample in a study of regulatory T cells in long-lasting Graves disease. TCRdb passed the multiplex PCR reads through MiXCR, listing each CDR3 protein once. This sample has fewer than 550,000 distinct CDR3 sequences, with about 16% found just once. These data were also reused for a study on T cells in Graves' hyperthyroidism and ophthalmopathy.

The sequencing here drew on peripheral blood mononuclear cells (PBMCs), taken at new diagnosis, from a patient treated with antithyroid drugs. These receptors all come from a woman aged 35-65 years with Graves disease. The CDR3 runs from the conserved cysteine through the conserved F or W. The D gene is left open where the match is weak. Clone size, where shown, is once, few, many, or a class for clones that have expanded.

>many|TRBV28|TRBJ2-3|TRBD2
TGTGCCAGCAGTCCCGCGCCTGGCGGGGGGGAAACAGATACGCAGTATTTT
CASSPAPGGGETDTQYF
>.|TRBV10-3|TRBJ2-1|.
TGTGCCATCAGCCTCATGGACTGGACCTACAATGAGCAGTTCTTC
CAISLMDWTYNEQFF
>.|TRBV20-1|TRBJ2-3|TRBD1
TGCAGTGCTAGAGCCCCGGGACAGGGAAGCACAGATACGCAGTATTTT
CSARAPGQGSTDTQYF
>.|TRBV12-3/TRBV12-4|TRBJ2-3|TRBD2
TGTGCCAGCAGTCTTGGGGAGCGGGGGGGCCGCGATACGCAGTATTTT
CASSLGERGGRDTQYF
>many|TRBV2|TRBJ1-1|.
TGTGCCAGCAGTGAAGTAGTCGGGGCAAACACTGAAGCTTTCTTT
CASSEVVGANTEAFF
>many|TRBV28|TRBJ2-2|.
TGTGCCAGCAGTGCTCCGACAGAGATCACCGGGGAGCTGTTTTTT
CASSAPTEITGELFF
>many|TRBV7-3|TRBJ2-2|.
TGTGCCAGCAGCTTAGTGTCCGCCGGCGGGGAGCTGTTTTTT
CASSLVSAGGELFF
>few|TRBV7-9|TRBJ1-1|.
TGTGCCAGCAGCCCCCGAGGGGATGCTTTCTTT
CASSPRGDAFF
>few|TRBV5-8|TRBJ2-7|TRBD2
TGTGCCAGCAGCTCCGGGACTAGCGGGGCCGACGAGCAGTACTTC
CASSSGTSGADEQYF
>many|TRBV5-1|TRBJ2-3|.
TGCGCCAGCAGCCGGGACACAAGTCTCCTTATGACAGATACGCAGTATTTT
CASSRDTSLLMTDTQYF
>.|TRBV20-1|TRBJ2-5|.
TGCAGTGCGACCGCGGGATCTCGGGGAGAGACCCAGTACTTC
CSATAGSRGETQYF
>few|TRBV6-5|TRBJ1-6|TRBD1
TGTGCCAGCAGTTACTCGGGGGACAGGGGAGATTCACCCCTCCACTTT
CASSYSGDRGDSPLHF
>few|TRBV19|TRBJ1-3|.
TGTGCCAGTAGTACCAGACAGCATGGAAACACCATATATTTT
CASSTRQHGNTIYF
>.|TRBV4-1|TRBJ1-3|.
TGTGCCAGCAGCTACACCCGTAGCTCTGGAAACACCATATATTTT
CASSYTRSSGNTIYF
>many|TRBV13|TRBJ1-2|.
TGTGCCAGCAGCTTAGACCGGGGTTCTGGCTACACCTTC
CASSLDRGSGYTF
>.|TRBV5-1|TRBJ2-7|TRBD2
TGCGCCAGCAGCCTCCCCGGCGGGGGGATCGCCTACGAGCAGTACTTC
CASSLPGGGIAYEQYF
>.|TRBV7-9|TRBJ1-6|.
TGTGCCAGCAGCTTGGGGGGGGCCCTGGATTCACCCCTCCACTTT
CASSLGGALDSPLHF
>many|TRBV12-3/TRBV12-4|TRBJ2-3|.
TGTGCCAGCAGTCACTCGGACGGATATACGCAGTATTTT
CASSHSDGYTQYF
>few|TRBV6-1|TRBJ1-5|.
TGTGCCAGCAGACCGACAGGTTACGATCAGCCCCAGCATTTT
CASRPTGYDQPQHF
>many|TRBV5-1|TRBJ2-3|TRBD1
TGCGCCAGCAGCTTGGAGGACAGGGTTACAGATACGCAGTATTTT
CASSLEDRVTDTQYF
>few|TRBV4-2|TRBJ2-3|TRBD1
TGTGCCAGCAGCCAAGGGTACAGGACAGGGGGGACGAATACGCAGTATTTT
CASSQGYRTGGTNTQYF
>many|TRBV2|TRBJ2-7|.
TGTGCCAGCAGTGAAGAGGGCGAGCAGTACTTC
CASSEEGEQYF
>many|TRBV20-1|TRBJ2-3|TRBD2
TGCAGTGCTCAATCACGAGGGGAGGGGTCCACAGATACGCAGTATTTT
CSAQSRGEGSTDTQYF
>many|TRBV15|TRBJ1-1|.
TGTGCCACCGGTGGGGGCACTGAAGCTTTCTTT
CATGGGTEAFF
>few|TRBV29-1|TRBJ1-2|.
TGCAGCGTTGAACTATTGGGACCAGCTAACTATGGCTACACCTTC
CSVELLGPANYGYTF
>many|TRBV7-9|TRBJ2-3|TRBD1
TGTGCCAGCAGCTTCCGGGACAGGCCCACAGATACGCAGTATTTT
CASSFRDRPTDTQYF
>.|TRBV6-5|TRBJ2-1|.
TGTGCCAGCAGTTACGGCGTAAGCTCCTACAATGAGCAGTTCTTC
CASSYGVSSYNEQFF
>many|TRBV30|TRBJ2-7|.
TGTGCCTGGAGTACTACCGGCATCTACGAGCAGTACTTC
CAWSTTGIYEQYF
>many|TRBV6-5|TRBJ1-2|TRBD1
TGTGCCAGCAGTTACGCGTCTCGGACAGGGGTCTATGGCTACACCTTC
CASSYASRTGVYGYTF
>few|TRBV5-1|TRBJ2-3|TRBD2
TGCGCCAGCAACACCCGACTAGCGGGCACAGATACGCAGTATTTT
CASNTRLAGTDTQYF
>few|TRBV5-6|TRBJ2-6|.
TGTGCCAGCAGCTTTGGGGGACTCCGCTCTGGGGCCAACGTCCTGACTTTC
CASSFGGLRSGANVLTF
>.|TRBV5-1|TRBJ2-2|TRBD1
TGCGCCAGCAGTGTGGACGGGACAGGGGCCGGGGAGCTGTTTTTT
CASSVDGTGAGELFF
>few|TRBV3-1|TRBJ1-2|TRBD1
TGTGCCAGCAGCCAAGGACAGGGGGCTAACTATGGCTACACCTTC
CASSQGQGANYGYTF
>few|TRBV18|TRBJ2-5|TRBD1
TGTGCCAGCTCACCCGGGACAGGCGACCCCGCCCAGTACTTC
CASSPGTGDPAQYF
>.|TRBV18|TRBJ2-7|TRBD2
TGTGCCAGCTCCTCAAGTAGTACGAGACTAGCGGCTTACGAGCAGTACTTC
CASSSSSTRLAAYEQYF
>many|TRBV10-3|TRBJ1-2|TRBD1
TGTGCCATCAGTGAGTCGGGACAGGGGGCGTATGGCTACACCTTC
CAISESGQGAYGYTF
>many|TRBV7-8|TRBJ1-1|.
TGTGCCAGCAGCTTCACCGTACGAAACATGAACACTGAAGCTTTCTTT
CASSFTVRNMNTEAFF
>.|TRBV15|TRBJ1-5|.
TGTGCCACCAAAGACGGACATAGCAATCAGCCCCAGCATTTT
CATKDGHSNQPQHF
>many|TRBV29-1|TRBJ1-1|TRBD1
TGCAGCGCGACCACAGGGGGCATGAACACTGAAGCTTTCTTT
CSATTGGMNTEAFF
>few|TRBV11-2|TRBJ1-2|TRBD1
TGTGCCAGCAGCGTAACCCGGGACAGCTATGGCTACACCTTC
CASSVTRDSYGYTF
>many|TRBV7-6|TRBJ2-1|.
TGTGCCAGCAGCTCCTCGGGGGCTGGGGAGCAGTTCTTC
CASSSSGAGEQFF
>few|TRBV19|TRBJ1-5|.
TGTGCCAGTAGTAAAGGGCTTCAGCCCCAGCATTTT
CASSKGLQPQHF
>many|TRBV9|TRBJ2-1|.
TGTGCCAGCAGCGTGGGGGGCGCAACTGAGCAGTTCTTC
CASSVGGATEQFF
>.|TRBV20-1|TRBJ1-1|TRBD1
TGCAGTGCTAGTGAACAGGGGACACACACTGAAGCTTTCTTT
CSASEQGTHTEAFF
>.|TRBV19|TRBJ1-2|.
TGTGCCAGTAGTATATCCGACGGTCACTATGGCTACACCTTC
CASSISDGHYGYTF
>few|TRBV3-1|TRBJ1-3|.
TGTGCCAGCAGCCAAGATAACGGGGCCAAAGGAAACACCATATATTTT
CASSQDNGAKGNTIYF
>many|TRBV11-2|TRBJ2-1|TRBD2
TGTGCCAGCAGCTTAAGACGGACTAGCGGGGGATTCAATGAGCAGTTCTTC
CASSLRRTSGGFNEQFF
>few|TRBV3-1|TRBJ1-1|.
TGTGCCAGCAGCCATTGGGGGGACACTGAAGCTTTCTTT
CASSHWGDTEAFF
>.|TRBV6-5|TRBJ2-5|.
TGTGCCAGCAGTTACGCAGGGAAAGAGACCCAGTACTTC
CASSYAGKETQYF
>few|TRBV19|TRBJ2-3|.
TGTGCCAGTAGCCCGCGGGCGGGGTGGGCAGATACGCAGTATTTT
CASSPRAGWADTQYF
>many|TRBV12-5|TRBJ2-1|TRBD2
TGTGCTAGTGGTCTGCCCGGGGGGGCGGGCTACAATGAGCAGTTCTTC
CASGLPGGAGYNEQFF
>many|TRBV19|TRBJ1-5|TRBD1
TGTGCCAGTAGTATACAGGGGGCGGGTAGCAATCAGCCCCAGCATTTT
CASSIQGAGSNQPQHF
>many|TRBV6-1|TRBJ1-5|.
.
CASSTSTERNQPQHF
>few|TRBV30|TRBJ2-7|.
TGTGCCTGGAGCCCCGTGAGTAACGAGCAGTACTTC
CAWSPVSNEQYF